The rows below give T cell receptor beta chains drawn from one sample of a study of shared clonotypes between healthy human individuals. Generated by immunoSEQ multiplex PCR, the TCRdb table keeps only in-frame clones and is missing some. The sample gives about 2 million clones, 85% to 95% of which show up once; around 1.2% is in the top ten. Sequencing was done on a sample of naive CD8+ T cells sorted from blood. The receptors were gathered from a young man in good health. Both conserved end residues are part of each CDR3. A D gene is named only where the DNA matches it firmly. Size tells how often a clone was seen (once, few, many) or the class of an expanded clone, and some rows leave it out.

CDR3 DNA,CDR3 protein,V gene,clone size,J gene,D gene
TGTGCCAGCAGCCAAGGGACTAGCACACACAATGAGCAGTTCTTC,CASSQGTSTHNEQFF,TRBV13,NA,TRBJ2-1,TRBD2
TGCGCCAGCAGCTTGTCAGGGGCTGAGCAGTTCTTC,CASSLSGAEQFF,TRBV5-1,NA,TRBJ2-1,NA
TGCGCCAGCAGCCATGACGGCGGGGCCTACGAGCAGTACTTC,CASSHDGGAYEQYF,TRBV4-1,NA,TRBJ2-7,NA
TGTGCCAGTAGTGAGCGGGACAGGGGGCTCACTGAAGCTTTCTTT,CASSERDRGLTEAFF,TRBV19,NA,TRBJ1-1,TRBD1
TGTGCCACCAGCAGAGATCTCTCACCCCTCCACTTT,CATSRDLSPLHF,TRBV15,NA,TRBJ1-6,NA
TGTGCTAGCAGCTTAGGCGTGTCTAGCGGGGGGGCCAGCACAGATACGCAGTATTTT,CASSLGVSSGGASTDTQYF,TRBV7-7,NA,TRBJ2-3,TRBD2
TGTGCCAGGGGGGAGGACAGGGAAGGGTCCTACGAGCAGTACTTC,CARGEDREGSYEQYF,TRBV2,NA,TRBJ2-7,TRBD1
TGTGCCACCCAAACGACAGGGTCCGAGCAGTACTTC,CATQTTGSEQYF,TRBV14,NA,TRBJ2-7,TRBD1
TGTGCCAGCAGGGCCCTGGACAATCTCTACGAGCAGTACTTC,CASRALDNLYEQYF,TRBV6-1,NA,TRBJ2-7,NA
TGTGCCAGCAGCCCTGAGTTTCGCTACGAGCAGTACTTC,CASSPEFRYEQYF,TRBV27,NA,TRBJ2-7,NA
TGTGCCAGCAGCCCCCCGGGACAGGGATACCCCGGGGAGCTGTTTTTT,CASSPPGQGYPGELFF,TRBV5-6,NA,TRBJ2-2,TRBD1
TGTGCCAGCAGCGTCGGAGCGGGGGGGCAAGACGAGCAGTACTTC,CASSVGAGGQDEQYF,TRBV9,NA,TRBJ2-7,TRBD2
TGTGCCAGCAGTTCGGAACGGGGAATCTACGAGCAGTACTTC,CASSSERGIYEQYF,TRBV5-6,NA,TRBJ2-7,NA
TGTGCCAGCAGCCAAGATTTGCTAGGGATTGGGACCCAGTACTTC,CASSQDLLGIGTQYF,TRBV14,NA,TRBJ2-5,NA
TGTGCCAGCAGCTTAATAGGTCCTTCGGGGGGCTCTGGGGCCAACGTCCTGACTTTC,CASSLIGPSGGSGANVLTF,TRBV7-9,NA,TRBJ2-6,TRBD2
TGTGCCAGCAGTTACTCGAGGGGCAGGGGGGAAGAGACCCAGTACTTC,CASSYSRGRGEETQYF,TRBV6-5,NA,TRBJ2-5,NA
TGCGCCAGCAGCCCCTCCGGGACAGGGTCCTACGAGCAGTACTTC,CASSPSGTGSYEQYF,TRBV5-1,NA,TRBJ2-7,TRBD1
TGTGCCAGCAGTTTAGGGGCAGGGGGGAGCACTGAAGCTTTCTTT,CASSLGAGGSTEAFF,TRBV27,NA,TRBJ1-1,TRBD1
TGTGCCAGCTTGACAGGGGGCTCCGGGGAGCTGTTTTTT,CASLTGGSGELFF,TRBV6-6,NA,TRBJ2-2,TRBD1
TGCGCCAGCAGTGAGTCGAAAGGGGTTGGGGCCGGGGAGCTGTTTTTT,CASSESKGVGAGELFF,TRBV10-1,NA,TRBJ2-2,NA
TGTGCCAGCAGCCCAGAACTATCGCCCACCGGGGAGCTGTTTTTT,CASSPELSPTGELFF,TRBV28,NA,TRBJ2-2,NA
TGCAGCGTAGCTGGAGCGGGGGGCCAGTACAATGAGCAGTTCTTC,CSVAGAGGQYNEQFF,TRBV29-1,NA,TRBJ2-1,TRBD2
TGTGCCAGTAGTCCCCGGGCAAGCTCCTACGAGCAGTACTTC,CASSPRASSYEQYF,TRBV19,NA,TRBJ2-7,NA
TGTGCCAGCAGCTTGGGGGGGGCAGGCAATCAGCCCCAGCATTTT,CASSLGGAGNQPQHF,TRBV5-6,NA,TRBJ1-5,NA
TGCGCCAGCAGCTGGGGGACTAGCGGGGGTCAAGAGACCCAGTACTTC,CASSWGTSGGQETQYF,TRBV5-1,NA,TRBJ2-5,TRBD2
TGTGCCAGCAGCTCGGCCCTCAAGGGGCCCCAGCATTTT,CASSSALKGPQHF,TRBV6-5,NA,TRBJ1-5,NA
TGCAGCGTTCCGACCCCAGATACGCAGTATTTT,CSVPTPDTQYF,TRBV29-1,once,TRBJ2-3,NA
TGTGCCAGCAGTTTACTAGGGGGATACGAGCAGTACTTC,CASSLLGGYEQYF,TRBV27,NA,TRBJ2-7,NA